These T cell receptor beta chains were read from a single sample in a study of blood T cell repertoires in COVID-19. Here immunoSEQ multiplex PCR was the method, and the copy in TCRdb shows in-frame clones only, minus some. The table has 120,000 to 150,000 clones, about 83% seen once. The sample taken for sequencing was peripheral blood. These TCRs come from a woman aged 50 to 65 with active or convalescent COVID-19. The CDR3 runs from the conserved cysteine through the conserved F or W. The D gene is left open where the match is weak.

V gene: TRBV28
D gene: NA
J gene: TRBJ2-1
CDR3 protein: CASTEARSYNEQFF

V gene: TRBV6-2/TRBV6-3
D gene: NA
J gene: TRBJ1-1
CDR3 protein: CASSYSSEHTEAFF

V gene: TRBV6-5
D gene: NA
J gene: TRBJ1-1
CDR3 protein: CASTKAGAAEAFF

V gene: TRBV15
D gene: TRBD1
J gene: TRBJ1-1
CDR3 protein: CATSREGINRGGTEAFF

V gene: TRBV10-2
D gene: NA
J gene: TRBJ2-2
CDR3 protein: CASSRGQPTVTGELFF

V gene: TRBV28
D gene: NA
J gene: TRBJ2-7
CDR3 protein: CASSSPRGGTYEQYF

V gene: TRBV6-5
D gene: TRBD1
J gene: TRBJ1-5
CDR3 protein: CASRGQTPTNQPQHF

V gene: TRBV7-6
D gene: TRBD2
J gene: TRBJ2-2
CDR3 protein: CASSPGLAANTGELFF

V gene: TRBV5-1
D gene: TRBD2
J gene: TRBJ2-2
CDR3 protein: CASSLTSGTNTGELFF

V gene: TRBV28
D gene: TRBD1
J gene: TRBJ1-2
CDR3 protein: CASTLTGGYGYTF

V gene: TRBV7-8
D gene: NA
J gene: TRBJ1-1
CDR3 protein: CASSLAEGNTEAFF

V gene: TRBV10-3
D gene: TRBD2
J gene: TRBJ2-7
CDR3 protein: CAISGGGNAQYEQYF

V gene: TRBV6-1
D gene: NA
J gene: TRBJ1-4
CDR3 protein: CASSEFISATNEKLFF

V gene: TRBV7-9
D gene: TRBD2
J gene: TRBJ2-7
CDR3 protein: CASSSRTSGASYEQYF

V gene: TRBV15
D gene: NA
J gene: TRBJ2-3
CDR3 protein: CATRTSGENTDTQYF

V gene: TRBV6-2/TRBV6-3
D gene: NA
J gene: TRBJ2-7
CDR3 protein: CASSQQAYEQYF

V gene: TRBV9
D gene: NA
J gene: TRBJ1-5
CDR3 protein: CASSVDGGNQPQHF

V gene: TRBV27
D gene: TRBD1
J gene: TRBJ1-5
CDR3 protein: CASSLSPGGGDQPQHF

V gene: TRBV11-2
D gene: NA
J gene: TRBJ1-2
CDR3 protein: CASSSGRQAYGYTF

V gene: TRBV5-1
D gene: NA
J gene: TRBJ1-1
CDR3 protein: CASSQLAVPRNEEAFF

V gene: TRBV2
D gene: NA
J gene: TRBJ1-1
CDR3 protein: CASSERRGTGEAFF

V gene: TRBV7-3
D gene: NA
J gene: TRBJ2-3
CDR3 protein: CASSLRGSQDTQYF

V gene: TRBV7-9
D gene: NA
J gene: TRBJ1-1
CDR3 protein: CASSWGSGQLNTEAFF

V gene: TRBV7-9
D gene: NA
J gene: TRBJ1-6
CDR3 protein: CASSSSPSADSPIHF

V gene: TRBV3-1/TRBV3-2
D gene: NA
J gene: TRBJ2-3
CDR3 protein: CASSQRGSALTDTQYF

V gene: TRBV4-2
D gene: TRBD2
J gene: TRBJ2-7
CDR3 protein: CASSQEGIAGDPREQYF

V gene: TRBV28
D gene: TRBD2
J gene: TRBJ2-3
CDR3 protein: CASSAGLAGTDTQYF

V gene: TRBV19
D gene: TRBD1
J gene: TRBJ1-5
CDR3 protein: CASSTVQGAQPQHF

V gene: TRBV5-8
D gene: NA
J gene: TRBJ2-5
CDR3 protein: CASSPDTEETQYF

V gene: TRBV4-3
D gene: TRBD2
J gene: TRBJ2-7
CDR3 protein: CASSQGTSGYEQYF

V gene: TRBV11-2
D gene: NA
J gene: TRBJ2-1
CDR3 protein: CASSFSGVLANEQFF

V gene: TRBV27
D gene: NA
J gene: TRBJ1-6
CDR3 protein: CASKQSSYNSPLHF

V gene: TRBV27
D gene: TRBD1
J gene: TRBJ1-2
CDR3 protein: CASSPLGQEKNGYTF